This is a list of T cell receptor beta chains from one sample in a study of cytomegalovirus exposure and HLA in healthy donors. Profiling relied on immunoSEQ multiplex PCR, and the TCRdb table lists in-frame clones only, not all of them. The sample includes about 180,000 clones, roughly 84% seen only once; the top ten take roughly 1.2%. The sample was PBMCs. These receptors originate from a boy aged 2 to 10 in good health and CMV-seronegative. CDR3s include the opening cysteine and the closing phenylalanine or tryptophan. The order of the fields is CDR3 DNA, CDR3 protein, J gene, V gene, clone size, D gene. The D gene is left open where the match is weak. For some rows the clone size is stated as once, few or many, or as a class when expanded; others skip it.

cdr3_nt: TGTGCCAGCAGCCAAGCAGGCGGGAGACGGACCAAAAACATTCAGTACTTC
cdr3_aa: CASSQAGGRRTKNIQYF
j_call: TRBJ2-4
v_call: TRBV14
clone_size: -
d_call: TRBD2

cdr3_nt: TGTGCCAGCAGCAAAGGGCCTTACCATCGACAATATAGCAATCAGCCCCAGCATTTT
cdr3_aa: CASSKGPYHRQYSNQPQHF
j_call: TRBJ1-5
v_call: TRBV21-1
clone_size: -
d_call: -

cdr3_nt: TGTGCCAGCAGTTACGCAGCGGGCCTTAATTCACCCCTCCACTTT
cdr3_aa: CASSYAAGLNSPLHF
j_call: TRBJ1-6
v_call: TRBV6-5
clone_size: -
d_call: -

cdr3_nt: TGTGCCAGCAGCCCTGGACTAGCGGGGGCCCCTCGGGAGACCCAGTACTTC
cdr3_aa: CASSPGLAGAPRETQYF
j_call: TRBJ2-5
v_call: TRBV7-2
clone_size: -
d_call: TRBD2

cdr3_nt: TGTGCCAGCAGTGACTTGGACAGGGTCGGCTACACCTTC
cdr3_aa: CASSDLDRVGYTF
j_call: TRBJ1-2
v_call: TRBV6-1
clone_size: -
d_call: TRBD1

cdr3_nt: TGTGCCAGCAGCTTAATGAGGGGGGGGCGCTGGTCATTCTACGAGCAGTACTTC
cdr3_aa: CASSLMRGGRWSFYEQYF
j_call: TRBJ2-7
v_call: TRBV7-2
clone_size: -
d_call: -

cdr3_nt: TGTGCCAGCAGCCAAGAACGCGTAAAACTGTTTTTT
cdr3_aa: CASSQERVKLFF
j_call: TRBJ1-4
v_call: TRBV4-2
clone_size: -
d_call: -

cdr3_nt: TGCGCCAGCAGTCCCCCCTGTGGAGCGGGAAACGAGCAGTACTTC
cdr3_aa: CASSPPCGAGNEQYF
j_call: TRBJ2-7
v_call: TRBV23-1
clone_size: once
d_call: TRBD2

cdr3_nt: TGTGCCAGCAGCCCCGTAGCGGGGAGAAGCGTCTACGAGCAGTACTTC
cdr3_aa: CASSPVAGRSVYEQYF
j_call: TRBJ2-7
v_call: TRBV27
clone_size: -
d_call: TRBD2

cdr3_nt: TGCGCCAGCAGCGAACGGGTACCGGGGGCTGAAGCTTTCTTT
cdr3_aa: CASSERVPGAEAFF
j_call: TRBJ1-1
v_call: TRBV10-2
clone_size: -
d_call: -

cdr3_nt: TGCGCCAGCAGCCAAGTTCCCAGCGATTCACCCCTCCACTTT
cdr3_aa: CASSQVPSDSPLHF
j_call: TRBJ1-6
v_call: TRBV4-1
clone_size: -
d_call: -

cdr3_nt: TGTGCCAGAAGCCCCCAAAGTCGGGTGATCAATGAGCAGTTCTTC
cdr3_aa: CARSPQSRVINEQFF
j_call: TRBJ2-1
v_call: TRBV5-3
clone_size: -
d_call: -

cdr3_nt: TGCGCCAGCAGCGAAGTAAGCGGGGGCGAGCAGTTCTTC
cdr3_aa: CASSEVSGGEQFF
j_call: TRBJ2-1
v_call: TRBV5-1
clone_size: -
d_call: TRBD2

cdr3_nt: TGTGCCAGCAGCGTGGGGCGGGAGGGCCTGGATACGCAGTATTTT
cdr3_aa: CASSVGREGLDTQYF
j_call: TRBJ2-3
v_call: TRBV13
clone_size: -
d_call: TRBD2

cdr3_nt: TGTGCCAGCTCACCGAGGGAGGACCGCAATGAGCAGTTCTTC
cdr3_aa: CASSPREDRNEQFF
j_call: TRBJ2-1
v_call: TRBV18
clone_size: -
d_call: -

cdr3_nt: TGTGCCAGTAGTATAGAGCTGACAGGTGTCGCCTACGAGCAGTACTTC
cdr3_aa: CASSIELTGVAYEQYF
j_call: TRBJ2-7
v_call: TRBV19
clone_size: -
d_call: -

cdr3_nt: TGTGCCAGCAGCTTTGGAGGGCCCGGGGAGCTGTTTTTT
cdr3_aa: CASSFGGPGELFF
j_call: TRBJ2-2
v_call: TRBV13
clone_size: -
d_call: -

cdr3_nt: TGTGCCAGCAGTCCAATCGGGGGTAGGATATACAATGAGCAGTTCTTC
cdr3_aa: CASSPIGGRIYNEQFF
j_call: TRBJ2-1
v_call: TRBV6-6
clone_size: -
d_call: -

cdr3_nt: TGTGCCAGCATGGGCAGCCACCAAGAGACCCAGTACTTC
cdr3_aa: CASMGSHQETQYF
j_call: TRBJ2-5
v_call: TRBV2
clone_size: few
d_call: -

cdr3_nt: TGTGCCAGCAGTTATGGGTCCCTAGCGGGAGCTGAGCAGTTCTTC
cdr3_aa: CASSYGSLAGAEQFF
j_call: TRBJ2-1
v_call: TRBV6-5
clone_size: few
d_call: TRBD2

cdr3_nt: TGTGCCAGCAGCTTAGATCGGACAGGGACTGAAGCTTTCTTT
cdr3_aa: CASSLDRTGTEAFF
j_call: TRBJ1-1
v_call: TRBV11-2
clone_size: -
d_call: TRBD1

cdr3_nt: TGTGCCAGCAGCGTTGGGACAGGGGGCGAGACTAATGAAAAACTGTTTTTT
cdr3_aa: CASSVGTGGETNEKLFF
j_call: TRBJ1-4
v_call: TRBV9
clone_size: -
d_call: TRBD1

cdr3_nt: TGTGCCACCAGCAGAGATACTAGCGGGGGGACCCAGTACTTC
cdr3_aa: CATSRDTSGGTQYF
j_call: TRBJ2-5
v_call: TRBV15
clone_size: -
d_call: TRBD2

cdr3_nt: TGTGCCAGCAGCCAGACTAGCGGGACTTCATACAATGAGCAGTTCTTC
cdr3_aa: CASSQTSGTSYNEQFF
j_call: TRBJ2-1
v_call: TRBV7-2
clone_size: once
d_call: TRBD2

cdr3_nt: TGTGCCAGCAGCGCCCTAGCCAACACAGATACGCAGTATTTT
cdr3_aa: CASSALANTDTQYF
j_call: TRBJ2-3
v_call: TRBV7-9
clone_size: -
d_call: -

cdr3_nt: TGTGCCAGCAGTTTGGACAATAGGGATGAGCAGTTCTTC
cdr3_aa: CASSLDNRDEQFF
j_call: TRBJ2-1
v_call: TRBV27
clone_size: -
d_call: -

cdr3_nt: TGTGCCTGGAGTTTGACTGGGTTACGAGATACGCAGTATTTT
cdr3_aa: CAWSLTGLRDTQYF
j_call: TRBJ2-3
v_call: TRBV30
clone_size: few
d_call: -

cdr3_nt: TGTGCCAGCAGCTTGGACAGCTACCCGGATGGCACAGATACGCAGTATTTT
cdr3_aa: CASSLDSYPDGTDTQYF
j_call: TRBJ2-3
v_call: TRBV5-6
clone_size: -
d_call: -

cdr3_nt: TGTGCCAGCAGACACTACAATGAGCAGTTCTTC
cdr3_aa: CASRHYNEQFF
j_call: TRBJ2-1
v_call: TRBV2
clone_size: few
d_call: -

cdr3_nt: TGCAGCGTATTGAACAGGTACAACACTGAAGCTTTCTTT
cdr3_aa: CSVLNRYNTEAFF
j_call: TRBJ1-1
v_call: TRBV29-1
clone_size: -
d_call: -

cdr3_nt: TGCGCCAGCAGCCAAGTTTTCCGACAGGGTGATTATGGCTACACCTTC
cdr3_aa: CASSQVFRQGDYGYTF
j_call: TRBJ1-2
v_call: TRBV4-1
clone_size: -
d_call: TRBD1

cdr3_nt: TGTGCCAGCAGCTTAGGGGGCACAGATACGCAGTATTTT
cdr3_aa: CASSLGGTDTQYF
j_call: TRBJ2-3
v_call: TRBV5-6
clone_size: -
d_call: -

cdr3_nt: TGCGCCAGCAGCTTGACCCAGGGGGCACAGGGGGGGTTCTTC
cdr3_aa: CASSLTQGAQGGFF
j_call: TRBJ2-1
v_call: TRBV5-1
clone_size: -
d_call: TRBD1

cdr3_nt: TGTGCCAGCAGTTTATTAGGGGACTCTCGAGAAGCTTTCTTT
cdr3_aa: CASSLLGDSREAFF
j_call: TRBJ1-1
v_call: TRBV28
clone_size: -
d_call: -

cdr3_nt: TGCGCCAGCAGCTTGGGACAGGGGGAGGAGACCCAGTACTTC
cdr3_aa: CASSLGQGEETQYF
j_call: TRBJ2-5
v_call: TRBV5-1
clone_size: -
d_call: TRBD1

cdr3_nt: TGTGCCAGCAGTGAGGTGTCGAGGCATGAGCAGTTCTTC
cdr3_aa: CASSEVSRHEQFF
j_call: TRBJ2-1
v_call: TRBV2
clone_size: -
d_call: -

cdr3_nt: TGCGCCAGCAGCTCCTCAACTACTGAAGCTTTCTTT
cdr3_aa: CASSSSTTEAFF
j_call: TRBJ1-1
v_call: TRBV5-1
clone_size: -
d_call: -

cdr3_nt: TGCGCCAGCAGCCAAGATACCGGGCGGGGGGGCCCCACAGATACGCAGTATTTT
cdr3_aa: CASSQDTGRGGPTDTQYF
j_call: TRBJ2-3
v_call: TRBV4-3
clone_size: -
d_call: TRBD2

cdr3_nt: TGTGCCAGTAGCATACCCCGCGGGCTGGGCTACACCTTC
cdr3_aa: CASSIPRGLGYTF
j_call: TRBJ1-2
v_call: TRBV19
clone_size: -
d_call: -

cdr3_nt: TGCGCCAGCAGCACCCCGCCCGGGCAGGGAAGCATCGAGACCCAGTACTTC
cdr3_aa: CASSTPPGQGSIETQYF
j_call: TRBJ2-5
v_call: TRBV5-1
clone_size: -
d_call: -

cdr3_nt: TGTGCCAGTAGTAGGGACAGATCATACGAGCAGTACTTC
cdr3_aa: CASSRDRSYEQYF
j_call: TRBJ2-7
v_call: TRBV19
clone_size: -
d_call: TRBD1

cdr3_nt: TGTGCCAGCAGACAACAGGGTGGAACACCCCTCCACTTT
cdr3_aa: CASRQQGGTPLHF
j_call: TRBJ1-6
v_call: TRBV6-5
clone_size: -
d_call: -